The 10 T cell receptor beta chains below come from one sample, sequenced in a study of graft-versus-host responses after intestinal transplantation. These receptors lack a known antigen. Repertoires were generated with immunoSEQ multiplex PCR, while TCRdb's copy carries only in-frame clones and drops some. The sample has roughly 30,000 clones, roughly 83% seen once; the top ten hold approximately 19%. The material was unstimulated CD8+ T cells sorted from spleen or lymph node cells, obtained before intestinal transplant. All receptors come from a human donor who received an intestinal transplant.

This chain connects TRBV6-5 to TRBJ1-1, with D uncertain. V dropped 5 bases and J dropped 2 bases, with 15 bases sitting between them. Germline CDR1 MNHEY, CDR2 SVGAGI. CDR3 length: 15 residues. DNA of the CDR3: TGTGCCAGCAGTGCCTCGCTGGCCAGAAACACTGAAGCTTTCTTT. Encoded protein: CASSASLARNTEAFF.

The CDR3 reads CAISVGGNSPLHF. CDR3 bases: TGTGCCATCAGTGTAGGGGGTAATTCACCCCTCCACTTT. The gene calls are TRBV10-3 and TRBJ1-6, with a tentative D call TRBD1 (6 bases). This CDR3 spans 13 amino acids. The V end lost 4 bases, the J end lost 6 bases, and 7 bases lay between the germline ends. CDR1 ENHRY and CDR2 SYGVKD come from the germline V gene.

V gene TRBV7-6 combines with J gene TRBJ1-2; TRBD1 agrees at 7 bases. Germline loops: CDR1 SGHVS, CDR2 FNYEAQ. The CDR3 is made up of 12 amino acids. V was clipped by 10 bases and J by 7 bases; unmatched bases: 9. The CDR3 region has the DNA TGTGCCACAGACAGGGTCCGAGGTGGCTACACCTTC. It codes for CATDRVRGGYTF. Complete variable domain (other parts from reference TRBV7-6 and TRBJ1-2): GAGVSQSPRYKVTKRGQDVALRCDPISGHVSLYWYRQALGQGPEFLTYFNYEAQQDKSGLPNDRFSAERPEGSISTLTIQRTEQRDSAMYRCATDRVRGGYTFGSGTRLTVV.

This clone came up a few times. Here the CDR3 reads CASSYSIGTGPYEQYF. CDR3 sequence (DNA): TGTGCCAGCAGTTACTCGATCGGGACAGGCCCCTACGAGCAGTACTTC. The V gene is TRBV6-5, the J gene TRBJ2-7; 8 bases align to TRBD1. The CDR3 consists of 16 residues. V lost 0 bases, J lost 2 bases, and 6 bases stayed unmatched. CDR1 MNHEY and CDR2 SVGAGI come from the germline V gene.

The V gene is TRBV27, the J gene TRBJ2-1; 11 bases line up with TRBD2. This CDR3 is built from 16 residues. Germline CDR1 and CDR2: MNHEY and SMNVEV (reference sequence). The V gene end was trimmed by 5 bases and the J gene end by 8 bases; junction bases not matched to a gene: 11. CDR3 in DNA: TGTGCCAGCAGTCCCCATTTAGCGGGGGGGCCCCATGAGCAGTTCTTC. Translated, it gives CASSPHLAGGPHEQFF.

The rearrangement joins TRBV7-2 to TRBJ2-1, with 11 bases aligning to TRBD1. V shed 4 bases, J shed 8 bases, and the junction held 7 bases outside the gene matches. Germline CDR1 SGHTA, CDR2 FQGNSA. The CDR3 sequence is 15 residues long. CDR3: CASSWGTGGFDEQFF. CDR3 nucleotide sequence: TGTGCCAGCAGCTGGGGGACAGGGGGTTTCGATGAGCAGTTCTTC.

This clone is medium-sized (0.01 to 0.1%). The CDR3 here is CKKAGGRRYSNQPQHF. CDR3 coding DNA: TGTAAAAAGGCTGGGGGGAGAAGGTATAGCAATCAGCCCCAGCATTTT. The V and J genes are TRBV5-4 and TRBJ1-5; possibly TRBD1 for D (5 bases). Germline V gene lookup returns CDR1 SGHNT and CDR2 YYREEE (reference sequence). This CDR3 is 16 amino acids long.

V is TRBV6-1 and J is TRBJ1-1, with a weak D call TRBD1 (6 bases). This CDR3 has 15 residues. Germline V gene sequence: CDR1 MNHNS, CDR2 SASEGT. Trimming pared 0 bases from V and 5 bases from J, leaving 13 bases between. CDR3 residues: CASSEAQEGGTEAFF. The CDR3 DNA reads TGTGCCAGCAGTGAAGCGCAGGAGGGGGGGACTGAAGCTTTCTTT.

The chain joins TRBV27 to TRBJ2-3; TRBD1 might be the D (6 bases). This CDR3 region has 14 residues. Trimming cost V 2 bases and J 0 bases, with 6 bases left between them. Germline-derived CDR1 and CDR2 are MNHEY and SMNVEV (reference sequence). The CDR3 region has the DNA TGTGCCAGCAGTTTAACAGGGAGCACAGATACGCAGTATTTT. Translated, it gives CASSLTGSTDTQYF.

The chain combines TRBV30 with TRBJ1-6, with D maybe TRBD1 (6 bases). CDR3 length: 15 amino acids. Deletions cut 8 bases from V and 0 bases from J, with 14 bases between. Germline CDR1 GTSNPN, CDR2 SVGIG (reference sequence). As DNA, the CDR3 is TGTGCCGGGGAACAGGGCCGCTCCTATAATTCACCCCTCCACTTT. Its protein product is CAGEQGRSYNSPLHF.